This T cell receptor (beta chain) comes out of a study of blood T cells in healthy people across ages. Each sample yielded at least 5 micrograms of PBMC total RNA. Combining a sample-barcoded 5' primer with a J-beta primer mix, a second PCR ran for roughly 7 to 12 cycles. From the 5' RACE reads, TCRdb called clonotypes with MiXCR, one entry per CDR3 protein. Among about 650,000 distinct CDR3 sequences, approximately 29% were seen once, and the ten largest hold approximately 15%. Germline V gives CDR1 DFQATT, CDR2 SNEGSKA (reference sequence). This CDR3 is 14 amino acids long. Trimming removed 5 bases from V and 0 bases from J, with 14 bases in between.

The sequenced sample was blood. This clonotype originated in a woman older than 75 in good health. This chain uses TRBV20-1 with TRBJ2-7, with a tentative D call TRBD2 (6 bases). The CDR3 spells CSARGASASYEQYF. The CDR3 DNA reads as TGCAGTGCTCGTGGGGCTAGCGCCTCCTACGAGCAGTACTTC.